This TCR beta chain came from a study of blood T cell repertoires in COVID-19. Turning to the study itself: The study drew acute and convalescent COVID-19 samples from the United States, Italy and Spain. Sources were T cells, B-cell-depleted T cells, or PBMCs; the material itself was cDNA or gDNA.

The assay was immunoSEQ multiplex PCR, and TCRdb's table has in-frame clones only and misses some. The sample has roughly 150,000 clones; more than 75% are singletons. The CDR3 length is 15 residues. The germline V gene encodes CDR1 MDHEN and CDR2 SYDVKM. Germline trimming cut 1 base from V and 4 bases from J; bases unmatched to any gene: 5. This receptor was taken from a man younger than 30 with acute or convalescent COVID-19. The sequenced material came from peripheral blood. The chain links TRBV28 to TRBJ2-5, with 8 bases fitting TRBD1. The CDR3 DNA sequence: TGTGCCAGCAGTTTATCGCAGGGGGCAGCAGAGACCCAGTACTTC. Translation gives CASSLSQGAAETQYF.